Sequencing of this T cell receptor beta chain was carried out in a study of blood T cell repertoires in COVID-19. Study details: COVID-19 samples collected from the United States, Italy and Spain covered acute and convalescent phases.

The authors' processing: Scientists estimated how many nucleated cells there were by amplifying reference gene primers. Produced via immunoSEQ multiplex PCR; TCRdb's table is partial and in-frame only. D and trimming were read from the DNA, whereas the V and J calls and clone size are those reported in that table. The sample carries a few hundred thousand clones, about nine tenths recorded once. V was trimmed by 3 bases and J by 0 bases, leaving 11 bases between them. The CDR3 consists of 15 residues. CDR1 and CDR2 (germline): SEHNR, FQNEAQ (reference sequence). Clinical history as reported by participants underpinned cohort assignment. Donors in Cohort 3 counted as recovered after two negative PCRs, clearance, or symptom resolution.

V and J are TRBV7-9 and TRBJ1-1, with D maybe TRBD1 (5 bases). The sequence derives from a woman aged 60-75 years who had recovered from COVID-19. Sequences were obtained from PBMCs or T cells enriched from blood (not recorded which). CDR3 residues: CASSFGRGLNTEAFF. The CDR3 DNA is TGTGCCAGCAGCTTTGGTAGGGGATTGAACACTGAAGCTTTCTTT.